The rows below give T cell receptor beta chains drawn from one sample of a study of blood T cell repertoires in COVID-19. Some clones are missing from TCRdb's copy, which holds only in-frame ones; the method was immunoSEQ multiplex PCR. The sample holds 310,000 or so clones, 88% seen once. The sample taken for sequencing was peripheral blood. These receptors all stem from a woman aged 25 to 39 with COVID-19, enrolled during active disease. The CDR3 runs from the conserved cysteine through the conserved F or W. D genes are given only for firm matches. The size entry is marked missing in some rows and otherwise reads once, few, many or a size class.

TRBJ2-3	-	-	TRBV6-5	TGTGCCAGCAGTCCCCTCCCCAGCACAGATACGCAGTATTTT	CASSPLPSTDTQYF
TRBJ1-6	-	-	TRBV4-1	TGCGCCAGCAGCCAAGAACCAGGGATGAGGAATTCACCCCTCCACTTT	CASSQEPGMRNSPLHF
TRBJ2-3	once	-	TRBV6-5	TGTGCCACGCTTAACGGGGGCACAGATACGCAGTATTTT	CATLNGGTDTQYF
TRBJ2-4	-	TRBD1	TRBV28	TGTGCCAGCAGTATGACAGGGGGCTTAGCCAAAAACATTCAGTACTTC	CASSMTGGLAKNIQYF
TRBJ2-7	-	-	TRBV6-2/TRBV6-3	TGTGCCAGCAGTTACTCCGCGGGCCTCCGGGAGCAGTACTTC	CASSYSAGLREQYF
TRBJ1-1	-	TRBD1	TRBV30	TGTGCCTGGAGCGACCTCGGGACAGGGGTCACTGAAGCTTTCTTT	CAWSDLGTGVTEAFF
TRBJ2-7	-	TRBD2	TRBV19	TGTGCCAGTACTCCCGTAGCGGGATCCCCCTACGAGCAGTACTTC	CASTPVAGSPYEQYF
TRBJ1-2	-	-	TRBV29-1	TGCAGCGTTGAAGAGACGCCGGGCGGGGGCTACACCTTC	CSVEETPGGGYTF
TRBJ2-7	-	TRBD1	TRBV28	TGTGCCAGCAGTCCTCAGGGGGCGGGATACGAGCAGTACTTC	CASSPQGAGYEQYF
TRBJ2-2	-	-	TRBV20-1	TGCAGTGCTAGTCCGATAAGTGGCAGGAGGATCGGGGAGCTGTTTTTT	CSASPISGRRIGELFF
TRBJ2-3	-	TRBD2	TRBV5-6	TGTGCCAGCAGCTTGGAACTAGCGGGTTCCCTCACAGATACGCAGTATTTT	CASSLELAGSLTDTQYF
TRBJ2-7	once	-	TRBV28	TGTGCCAGCAGACAAGCGACAGGAGACCTCTACGAGCAGTACTTC	CASRQATGDLYEQYF
TRBJ2-1	-	-	TRBV19	TGTGCCAGTAGTATAGCCCAGCGGTGGGGGGATGAGCAGTTCTTC	CASSIAQRWGDEQFF